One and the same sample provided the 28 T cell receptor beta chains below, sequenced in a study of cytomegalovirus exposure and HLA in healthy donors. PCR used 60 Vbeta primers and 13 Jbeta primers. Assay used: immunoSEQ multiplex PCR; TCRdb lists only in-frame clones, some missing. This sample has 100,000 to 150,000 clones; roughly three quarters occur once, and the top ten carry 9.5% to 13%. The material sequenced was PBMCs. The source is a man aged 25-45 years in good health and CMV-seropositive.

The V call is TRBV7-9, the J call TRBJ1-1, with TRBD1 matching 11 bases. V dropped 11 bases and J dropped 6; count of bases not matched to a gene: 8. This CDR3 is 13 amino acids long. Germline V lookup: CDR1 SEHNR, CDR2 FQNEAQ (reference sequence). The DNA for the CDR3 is TGTGCCGTCGGACAGGGGGCTAGCTCTGAAGCTTTCTTT. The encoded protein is CAVGQGASSEAFF.

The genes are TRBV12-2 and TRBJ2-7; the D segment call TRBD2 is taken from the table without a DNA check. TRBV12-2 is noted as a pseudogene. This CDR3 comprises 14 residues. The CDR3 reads CASRLPGSSYEQYF. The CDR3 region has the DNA TGTGCAAGTCGCCTACCCGGGAGCTCCTACGAGCAGTACTTC.

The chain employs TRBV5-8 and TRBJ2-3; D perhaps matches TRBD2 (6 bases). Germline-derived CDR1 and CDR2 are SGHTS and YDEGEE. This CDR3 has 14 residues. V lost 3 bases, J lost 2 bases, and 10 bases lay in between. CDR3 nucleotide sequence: TGTGCCAGCAGCTCGCGGACTACCACAGATACGCAGTATTTT. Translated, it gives CASSSRTTTDTQYF.

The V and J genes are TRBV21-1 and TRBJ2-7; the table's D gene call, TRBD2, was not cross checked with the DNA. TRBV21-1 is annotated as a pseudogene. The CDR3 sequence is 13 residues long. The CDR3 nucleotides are TGTGCCAGCAGCAATGGACTCAACTACGAGCAGTACTTC. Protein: CASSNGLNYEQYF.

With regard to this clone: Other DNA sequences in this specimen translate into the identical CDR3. The CDR3 region is CASSTTRQGPSYEQYF. CDR3 in DNA: TGTGCCAGCAGTACCACACGACAGGGGCCCTCCTACGAGCAGTACTTC. The chain carries TRBV28 and TRBJ2-7; 8 bases map to TRBD1. CDR3 length: 16 amino acids. Unmatched junction bases numbered 9, after V lost 5 bases and J lost 0 bases. Germline V gives CDR1 MDHEN, CDR2 SYDVKM.

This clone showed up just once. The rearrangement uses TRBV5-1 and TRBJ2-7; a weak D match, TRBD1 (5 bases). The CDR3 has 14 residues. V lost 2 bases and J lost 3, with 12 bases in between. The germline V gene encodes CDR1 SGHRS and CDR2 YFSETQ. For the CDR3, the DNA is TGCGCCAGCAGCTTTCACCCACAGGACTACGAGCAGTACTTC. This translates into CASSFHPQDYEQYF.

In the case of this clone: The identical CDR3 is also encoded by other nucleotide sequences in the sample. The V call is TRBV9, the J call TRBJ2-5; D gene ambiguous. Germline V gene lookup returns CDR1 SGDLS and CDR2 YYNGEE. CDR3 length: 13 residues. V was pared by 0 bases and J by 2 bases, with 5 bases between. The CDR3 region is CASSVASQETQYF. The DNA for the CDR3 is TGTGCCAGCAGCGTAGCTTCGCAAGAGACCCAGTACTTC. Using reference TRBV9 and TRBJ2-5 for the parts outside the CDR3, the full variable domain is DSGVTQTPKHLITATGQRVTLRCSPRSGDLSVYWYQQSLDQGLQFLIQYYNGEERAKGNILERFSAQQFPDLHSELNLSSLELGDSALYFCASSVASQETQYFGPGTRLLVL.

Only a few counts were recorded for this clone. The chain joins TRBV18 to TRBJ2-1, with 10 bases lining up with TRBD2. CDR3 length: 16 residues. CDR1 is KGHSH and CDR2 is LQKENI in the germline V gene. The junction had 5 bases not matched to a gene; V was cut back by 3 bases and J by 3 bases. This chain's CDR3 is CASSPLAGGLYNEQFF. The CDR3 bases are TGTGCCAGCTCACCCTTAGCGGGAGGCCTCTACAATGAGCAGTTCTTC. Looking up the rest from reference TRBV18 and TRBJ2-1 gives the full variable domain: NAGVMQNPRHLVRRRGQEARLRCSPMKGHSHVYWYRQLPEEGLKFMVYLQKENIIDESGMPKERFSAEFPKEGPSILRIQQVVRGDSAAYFCASSPLAGGLYNEQFFGPGTRLTVL.

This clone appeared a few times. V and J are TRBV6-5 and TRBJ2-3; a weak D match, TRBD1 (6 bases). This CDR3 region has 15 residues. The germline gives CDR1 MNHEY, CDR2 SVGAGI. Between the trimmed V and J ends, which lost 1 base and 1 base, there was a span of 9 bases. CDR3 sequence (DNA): TGTGCCAGCAGTTACTTTTACAGGGGCACAGATACGCAGTATTTT. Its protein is CASSYFYRGTDTQYF.

CDR3 in amino acids: CSVAQANEKLFF. The CDR3 DNA reads as TGCAGCGTTGCCCAGGCGAATGAAAAACTGTTTTTT. The rearrangement links TRBV29-1 to TRBJ1-4; D not resolved. Trimming shortened V by 4 bases and J by 5 bases, and 8 bases separated the two germline ends. The CDR3 length is 12 residues. The V gene's germline CDR1 is SQVTM and CDR2 ANQGSEA.

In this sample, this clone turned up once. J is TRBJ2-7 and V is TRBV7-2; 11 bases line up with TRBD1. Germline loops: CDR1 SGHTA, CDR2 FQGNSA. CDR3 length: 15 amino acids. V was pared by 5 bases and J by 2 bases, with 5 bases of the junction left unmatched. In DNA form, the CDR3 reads TGTGCCAGCAGCCCCCAGGGACAGGGGGCCTACGAGCAGTACTTC. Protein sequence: CASSPQGQGAYEQYF. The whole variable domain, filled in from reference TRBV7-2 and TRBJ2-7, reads GAGVSQSPSNKVTEKGKDVELRCDPISGHTALYWYRQSLGQGLEFLIYFQGNSAPDKSGLPSDRFSAERTGGSVSTLTIQRTQQEDSAVYLCASSPQGQGAYEQYFGPGTRLTVT.

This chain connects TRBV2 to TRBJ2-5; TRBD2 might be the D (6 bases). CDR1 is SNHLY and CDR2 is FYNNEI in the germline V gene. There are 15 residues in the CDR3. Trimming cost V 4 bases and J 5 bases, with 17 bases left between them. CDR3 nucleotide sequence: TGTGCCAGCAGTGGGTCGGTCGCCGGAGGGGAGACCCAGTACTTC. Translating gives CASSGSVAGGETQYF.

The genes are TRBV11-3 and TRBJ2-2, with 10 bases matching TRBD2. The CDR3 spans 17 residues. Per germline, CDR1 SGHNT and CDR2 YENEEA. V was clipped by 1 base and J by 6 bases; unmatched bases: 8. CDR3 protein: CASSLAGRTSGPGELFF. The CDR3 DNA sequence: TGTGCCAGCAGCTTAGCGGGTAGGACTAGCGGTCCCGGGGAGCTGTTTTTT.

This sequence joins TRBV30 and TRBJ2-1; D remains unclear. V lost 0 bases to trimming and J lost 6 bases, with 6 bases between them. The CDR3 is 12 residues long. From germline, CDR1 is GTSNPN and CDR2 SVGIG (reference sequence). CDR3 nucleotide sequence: TGTGCCTGGAGTGTACTCCCCAATGAGCAGTTCTTC. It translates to CAWSVLPNEQFF.

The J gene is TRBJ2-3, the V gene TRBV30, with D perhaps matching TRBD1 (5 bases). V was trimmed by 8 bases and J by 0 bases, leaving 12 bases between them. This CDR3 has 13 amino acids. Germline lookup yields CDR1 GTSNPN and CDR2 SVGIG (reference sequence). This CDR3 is CAIPGASTDTQYF. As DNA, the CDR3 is TGTGCCATCCCTGGGGCGAGCACAGATACGCAGTATTTT.

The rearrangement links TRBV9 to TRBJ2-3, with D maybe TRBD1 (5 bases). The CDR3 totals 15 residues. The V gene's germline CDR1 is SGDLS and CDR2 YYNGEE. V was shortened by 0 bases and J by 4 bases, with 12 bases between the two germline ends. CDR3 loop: CASSVAQVWSDTQYF. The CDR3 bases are TGTGCCAGCAGCGTAGCACAGGTTTGGTCAGATACGCAGTATTTT.

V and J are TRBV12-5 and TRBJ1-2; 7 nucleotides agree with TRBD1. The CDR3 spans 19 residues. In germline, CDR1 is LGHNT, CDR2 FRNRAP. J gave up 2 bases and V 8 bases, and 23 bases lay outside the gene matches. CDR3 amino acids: CASYGQQGDGGIPNYGYTF. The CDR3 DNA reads TGTGCTAGTTACGGGCAGCAGGGGGATGGCGGGATTCCAAACTATGGCTACACCTTC.

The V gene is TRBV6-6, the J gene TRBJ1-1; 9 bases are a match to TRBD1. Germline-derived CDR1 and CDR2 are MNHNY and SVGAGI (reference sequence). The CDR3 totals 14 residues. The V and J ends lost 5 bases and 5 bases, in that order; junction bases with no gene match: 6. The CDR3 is CASSIQGARTEAFF. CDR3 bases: TGTGCCAGCAGTATACAGGGGGCGCGGACTGAAGCTTTCTTT.

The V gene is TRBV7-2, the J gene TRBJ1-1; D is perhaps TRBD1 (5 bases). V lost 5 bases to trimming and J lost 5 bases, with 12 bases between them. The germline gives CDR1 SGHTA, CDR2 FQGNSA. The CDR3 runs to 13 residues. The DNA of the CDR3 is TGTGCCAGCAGCCGATGGGGGGGGACTGAAGCTTTCTTT. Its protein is CASSRWGGTEAFF.

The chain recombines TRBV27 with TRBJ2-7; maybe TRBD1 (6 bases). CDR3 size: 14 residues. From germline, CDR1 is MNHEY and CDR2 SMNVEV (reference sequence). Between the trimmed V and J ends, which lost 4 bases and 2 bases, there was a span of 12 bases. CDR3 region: CASSSPHRAYEQYF. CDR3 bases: TGTGCCAGCAGTTCCCCCCACAGGGCCTACGAGCAGTACTTC.

The CDR3 DNA reads as TGTGCCAGCAGTATAGACAGGGCCGGGGCCAACGTCCTGACTTTC. It encodes CASSIDRAGANVLTF. J is TRBJ2-6 and V is TRBV2; 7 nucleotides match TRBD1. Looked up from germline, CDR1 is SNHLY and CDR2 is FYNNEI. J was trimmed by 4 bases and V by 5 bases; bases with no gene match: 5. The CDR3 is made up of 15 amino acids. The variable domain in full, with the rest retrieved from reference TRBV2 and TRBJ2-6, is EPEVTQTPSHQVTQMGQEVILRCVPISNHLYFYWYRQILGQKVEFLVSFYNNEISEKSEIFDDQFSVERPDGSNFTLKIRSTKLEDSAMYFCASSIDRAGANVLTFGAGSRLTVL.

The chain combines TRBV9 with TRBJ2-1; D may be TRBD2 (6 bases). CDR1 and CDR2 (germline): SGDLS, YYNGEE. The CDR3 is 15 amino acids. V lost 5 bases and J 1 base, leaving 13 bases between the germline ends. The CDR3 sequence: CASSNSGLSYNEQFF. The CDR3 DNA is TGTGCCAGCAGTAATAGCGGCCTTTCCTACAATGAGCAGTTCTTC. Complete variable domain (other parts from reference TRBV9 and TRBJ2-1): DSGVTQTPKHLITATGQRVTLRCSPRSGDLSVYWYQQSLDQGLQFLIQYYNGEERAKGNILERFSAQQFPDLHSELNLSSLELGDSALYFCASSNSGLSYNEQFFGPGTRLTVL.

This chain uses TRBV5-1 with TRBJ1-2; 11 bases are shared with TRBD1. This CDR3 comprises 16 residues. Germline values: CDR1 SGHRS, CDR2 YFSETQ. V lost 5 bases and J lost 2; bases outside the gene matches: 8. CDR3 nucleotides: TGCGCCAGCAGTCCGGGACAGGGGGAACGGAACTATGGCTACACCTTC. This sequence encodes CASSPGQGERNYGYTF.

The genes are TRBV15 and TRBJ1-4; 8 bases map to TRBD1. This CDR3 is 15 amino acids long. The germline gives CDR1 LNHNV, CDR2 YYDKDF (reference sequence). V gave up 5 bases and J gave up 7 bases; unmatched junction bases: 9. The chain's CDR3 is CATSVVGRGPEKLFF. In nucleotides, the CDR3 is TGTGCCACCAGCGTAGTGGGCAGGGGGCCTGAAAAACTGTTTTTT.

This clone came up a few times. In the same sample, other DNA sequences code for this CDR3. The CDR3: CASSILAGFSYNEQFF. The CDR3, as DNA: TGTGCCAGCAGTATACTAGCGGGTTTCTCCTACAATGAGCAGTTCTTC. V and J are TRBV27 and TRBJ2-1, with TRBD2 matching over 9 bases. The CDR3 runs 16 residues. Losses at the gene ends were 5 bases for V and 0 bases for J; bases not matched to a gene: 5. In germline, CDR1 is MNHEY, CDR2 SMNVEV (reference sequence).

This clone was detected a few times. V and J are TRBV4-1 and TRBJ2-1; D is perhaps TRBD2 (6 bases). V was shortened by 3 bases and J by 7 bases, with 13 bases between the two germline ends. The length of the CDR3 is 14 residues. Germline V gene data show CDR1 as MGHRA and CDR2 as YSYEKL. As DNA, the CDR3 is TGCGCCAGCAGCCAGGGAGGCCAGAGGAATGAGCAGTTCTTC. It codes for CASSQGGQRNEQFF.

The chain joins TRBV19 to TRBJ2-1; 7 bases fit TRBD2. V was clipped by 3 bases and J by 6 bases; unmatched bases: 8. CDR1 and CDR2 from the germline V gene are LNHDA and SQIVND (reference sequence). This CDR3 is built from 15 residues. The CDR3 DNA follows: TGTGCCAGTAGTATGGTAGCGGGTGAGGGCAATGAGCAGTTCTTC. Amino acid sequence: CASSMVAGEGNEQFF.

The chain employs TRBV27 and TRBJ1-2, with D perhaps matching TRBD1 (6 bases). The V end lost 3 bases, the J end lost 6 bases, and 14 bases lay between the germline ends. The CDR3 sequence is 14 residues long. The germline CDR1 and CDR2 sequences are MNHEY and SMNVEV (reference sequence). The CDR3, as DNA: TGTGCCAGCAGTTTGAACAGGGTGGAGAATGGCTACACCTTC. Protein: CASSLNRVENGYTF.